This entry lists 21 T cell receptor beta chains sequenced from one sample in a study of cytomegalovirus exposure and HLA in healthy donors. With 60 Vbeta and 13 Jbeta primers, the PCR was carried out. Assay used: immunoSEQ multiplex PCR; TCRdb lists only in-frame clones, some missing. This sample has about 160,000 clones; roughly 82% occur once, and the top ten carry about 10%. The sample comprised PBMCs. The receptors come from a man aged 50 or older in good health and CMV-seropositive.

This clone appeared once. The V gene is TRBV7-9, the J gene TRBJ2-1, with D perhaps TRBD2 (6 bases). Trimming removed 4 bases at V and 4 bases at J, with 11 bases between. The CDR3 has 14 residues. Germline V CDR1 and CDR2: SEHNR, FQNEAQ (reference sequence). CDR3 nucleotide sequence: TGTGCCAGCAGCTCTAGCGCGGGTTACAATGAGCAGTTCTTC. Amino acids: CASSSSAGYNEQFF.

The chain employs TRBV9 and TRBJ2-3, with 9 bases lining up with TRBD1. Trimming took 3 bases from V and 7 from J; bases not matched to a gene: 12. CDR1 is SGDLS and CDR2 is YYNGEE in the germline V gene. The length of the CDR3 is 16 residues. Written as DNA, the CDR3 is TGTGCCAGCAGCGCTTTACAGGGGGCGAGTCTCCATACGCAGTATTTT. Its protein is CASSALQGASLHTQYF. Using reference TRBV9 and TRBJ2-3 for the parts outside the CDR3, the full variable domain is DSGVTQTPKHLITATGQRVTLRCSPRSGDLSVYWYQQSLDQGLQFLIQYYNGEERAKGNILERFSAQQFPDLHSELNLSSLELGDSALYFCASSALQGASLHTQYFGPGTRLTVL.

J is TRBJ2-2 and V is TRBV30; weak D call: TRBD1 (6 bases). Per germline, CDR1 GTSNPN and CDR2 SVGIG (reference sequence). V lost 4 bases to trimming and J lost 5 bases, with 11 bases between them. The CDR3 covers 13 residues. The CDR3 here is CAWTTGSTGELFF. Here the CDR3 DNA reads TGTGCCTGGACTACAGGGAGTACCGGGGAGCTGTTTTTT.

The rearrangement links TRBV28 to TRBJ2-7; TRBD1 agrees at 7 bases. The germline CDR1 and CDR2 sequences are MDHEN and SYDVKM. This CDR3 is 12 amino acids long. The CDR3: CATSGQLPEQYF. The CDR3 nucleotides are TGTGCAACCTCGGGACAGCTACCCGAGCAGTACTTC.

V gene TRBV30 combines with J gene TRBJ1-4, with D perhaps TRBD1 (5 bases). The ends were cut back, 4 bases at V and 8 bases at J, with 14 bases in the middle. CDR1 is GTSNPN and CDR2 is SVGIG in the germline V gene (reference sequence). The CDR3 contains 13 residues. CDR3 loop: CAWNQGVGEKLFF. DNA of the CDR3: TGTGCCTGGAATCAAGGGGTTGGCGAAAAACTGTTTTTT.

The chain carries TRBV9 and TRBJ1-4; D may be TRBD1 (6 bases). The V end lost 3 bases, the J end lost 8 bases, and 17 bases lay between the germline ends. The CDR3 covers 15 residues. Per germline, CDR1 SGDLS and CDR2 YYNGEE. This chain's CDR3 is CASSGLQGTSEKLFF. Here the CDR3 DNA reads TGTGCCAGCAGCGGGCTACAGGGAACCTCCGAAAAACTGTTTTTT. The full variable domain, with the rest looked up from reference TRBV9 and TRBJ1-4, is DSGVTQTPKHLITATGQRVTLRCSPRSGDLSVYWYQQSLDQGLQFLIQYYNGEERAKGNILERFSAQQFPDLHSELNLSSLELGDSALYFCASSGLQGTSEKLFFGSGTQLSVL.

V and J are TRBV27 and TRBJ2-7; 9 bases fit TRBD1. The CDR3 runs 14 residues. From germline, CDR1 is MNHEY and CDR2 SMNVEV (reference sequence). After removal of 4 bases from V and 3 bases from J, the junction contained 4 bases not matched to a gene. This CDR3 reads CASSWGTGSYEQYF. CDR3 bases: TGTGCCAGCAGTTGGGGGACAGGGAGCTACGAGCAGTACTTC.

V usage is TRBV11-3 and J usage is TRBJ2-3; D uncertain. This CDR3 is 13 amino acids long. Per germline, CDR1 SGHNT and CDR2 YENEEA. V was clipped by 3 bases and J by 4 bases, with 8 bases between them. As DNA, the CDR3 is TGTGCCAGCAGCTTTACGGGTCCAGATACGCAGTATTTT. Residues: CASSFTGPDTQYF.

This CDR3 reads CASSLDSSSSGGRNIQYF. DNA for the CDR3: TGTGCCAGCAGCTTAGACAGTAGCTCGAGCGGGGGAAGGAACATTCAGTACTTC. V is TRBV7-2 and J is TRBJ2-4; 8 bases line up with TRBD2. The V segment lost 1 base and the J segment 7 bases; nucleotides outside the gene matches: 15. This CDR3 has 18 residues. Germline V gene data show CDR1 as SGHTA and CDR2 as FQGNSA.

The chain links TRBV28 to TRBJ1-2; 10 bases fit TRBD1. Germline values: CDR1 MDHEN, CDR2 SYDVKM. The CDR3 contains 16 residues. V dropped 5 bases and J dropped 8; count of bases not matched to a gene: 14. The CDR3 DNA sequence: TGTGCCAGCAGTCCGGGGACAGGGGCCGCCAGTTGGGGCTACACCTTC. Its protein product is CASSPGTGAASWGYTF.

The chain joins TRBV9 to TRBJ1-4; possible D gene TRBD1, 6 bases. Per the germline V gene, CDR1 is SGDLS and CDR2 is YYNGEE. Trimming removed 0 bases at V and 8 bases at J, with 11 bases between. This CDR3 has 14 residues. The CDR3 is CASSVGGGREKLFF. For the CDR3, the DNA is TGTGCCAGCAGCGTAGGAGGGGGAAGGGAAAAACTGTTTTTT.

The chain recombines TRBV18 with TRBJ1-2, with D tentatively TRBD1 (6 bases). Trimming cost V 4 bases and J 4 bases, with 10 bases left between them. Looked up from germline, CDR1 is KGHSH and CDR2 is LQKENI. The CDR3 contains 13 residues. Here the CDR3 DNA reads TGTGCCAGCTCACAGACAGGTACCTATGGCTACACCTTC. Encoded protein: CASSQTGTYGYTF.

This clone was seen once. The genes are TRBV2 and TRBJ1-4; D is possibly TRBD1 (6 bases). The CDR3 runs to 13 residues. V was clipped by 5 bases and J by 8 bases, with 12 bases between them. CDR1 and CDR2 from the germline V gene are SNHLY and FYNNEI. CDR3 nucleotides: TGTGCCAGCAGTTACGGCAGGGGAGAAAAACTGTTTTTT. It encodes CASSYGRGEKLFF.

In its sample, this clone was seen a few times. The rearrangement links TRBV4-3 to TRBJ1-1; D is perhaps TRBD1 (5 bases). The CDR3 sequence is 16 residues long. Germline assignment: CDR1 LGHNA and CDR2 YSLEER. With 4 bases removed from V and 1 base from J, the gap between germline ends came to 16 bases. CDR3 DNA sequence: TGCGCCAGCAGCCGGTCCCTCCACGGACAGAACACTGAAGCTTTCTTT. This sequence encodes CASSRSLHGQNTEAFF.

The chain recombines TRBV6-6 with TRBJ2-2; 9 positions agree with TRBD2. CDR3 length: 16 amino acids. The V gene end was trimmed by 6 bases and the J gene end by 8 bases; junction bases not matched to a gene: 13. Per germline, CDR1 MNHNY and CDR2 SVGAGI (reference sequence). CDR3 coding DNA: TGTGCCAGCAGGCCACCGGGACTAGCCGCGGGAGGGGAGCTGTTTTTT. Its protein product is CASRPPGLAAGGELFF.

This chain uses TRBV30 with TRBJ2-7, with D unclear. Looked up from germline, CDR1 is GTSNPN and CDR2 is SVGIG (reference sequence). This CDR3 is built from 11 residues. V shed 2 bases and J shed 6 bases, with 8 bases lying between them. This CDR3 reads CAWSLTLEQYF. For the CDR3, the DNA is TGTGCCTGGAGTCTAACCCTCGAGCAGTACTTC.

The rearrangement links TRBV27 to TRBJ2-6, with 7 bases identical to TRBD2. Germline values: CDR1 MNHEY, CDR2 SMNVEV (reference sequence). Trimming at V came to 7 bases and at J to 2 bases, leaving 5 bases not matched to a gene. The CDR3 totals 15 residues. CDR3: CASTSAGAGANVLTF. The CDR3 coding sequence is TGTGCCAGCACCTCGGCGGGGGCTGGGGCCAACGTCCTGACTTTC.

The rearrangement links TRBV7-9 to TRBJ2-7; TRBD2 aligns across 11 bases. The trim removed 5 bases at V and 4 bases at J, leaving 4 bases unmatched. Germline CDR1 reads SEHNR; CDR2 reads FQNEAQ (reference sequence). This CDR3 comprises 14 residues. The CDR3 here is CASSTTSGGYEQYF. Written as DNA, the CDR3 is TGTGCCAGCAGCACAACTAGCGGGGGTTACGAGCAGTACTTC.

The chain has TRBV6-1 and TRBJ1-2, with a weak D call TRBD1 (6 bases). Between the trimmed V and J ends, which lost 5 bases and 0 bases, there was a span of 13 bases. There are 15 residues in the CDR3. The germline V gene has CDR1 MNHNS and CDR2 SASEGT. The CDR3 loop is CASSIQQGTNYGYTF. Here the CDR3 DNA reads TGTGCCAGCAGTATCCAACAGGGAACTAACTATGGCTACACCTTC.

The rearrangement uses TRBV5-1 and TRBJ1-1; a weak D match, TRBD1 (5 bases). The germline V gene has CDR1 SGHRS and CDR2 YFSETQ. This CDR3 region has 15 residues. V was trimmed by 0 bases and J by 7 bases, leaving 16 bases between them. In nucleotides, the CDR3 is TGCGCCAGCAGCTTGGGGAGGGAGGGACGCGTTGAAGCTTTCTTT. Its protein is CASSLGREGRVEAFF. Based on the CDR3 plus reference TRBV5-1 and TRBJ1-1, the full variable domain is KAGVTQTPRYLIKTRGQQVTLSCSPISGHRSVSWYQQTPGQGLQFLFEYFSETQRNKGNFPGRFSGRQFSNSRSEMNVSTLELGDSALYLCASSLGREGRVEAFFGQGTRLTVV.

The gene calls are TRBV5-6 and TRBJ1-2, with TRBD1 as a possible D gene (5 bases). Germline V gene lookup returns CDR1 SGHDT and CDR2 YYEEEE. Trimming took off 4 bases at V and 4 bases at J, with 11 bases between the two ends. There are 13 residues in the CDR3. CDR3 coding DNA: TGTGCCAGCAGCGGAATCGGGGGCTATGGCTACACCTTC. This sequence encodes CASSGIGGYGYTF. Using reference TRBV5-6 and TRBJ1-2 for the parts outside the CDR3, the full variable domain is DAGVTQSPTHLIKTRGQQVTLRCSPKSGHDTVSWYQQALGQGPQFIFQYYEEEERQRGNFPDRFSGHQFPNYSSELNVNALLLGDSALYLCASSGIGGYGYTFGSGTRLTVV.